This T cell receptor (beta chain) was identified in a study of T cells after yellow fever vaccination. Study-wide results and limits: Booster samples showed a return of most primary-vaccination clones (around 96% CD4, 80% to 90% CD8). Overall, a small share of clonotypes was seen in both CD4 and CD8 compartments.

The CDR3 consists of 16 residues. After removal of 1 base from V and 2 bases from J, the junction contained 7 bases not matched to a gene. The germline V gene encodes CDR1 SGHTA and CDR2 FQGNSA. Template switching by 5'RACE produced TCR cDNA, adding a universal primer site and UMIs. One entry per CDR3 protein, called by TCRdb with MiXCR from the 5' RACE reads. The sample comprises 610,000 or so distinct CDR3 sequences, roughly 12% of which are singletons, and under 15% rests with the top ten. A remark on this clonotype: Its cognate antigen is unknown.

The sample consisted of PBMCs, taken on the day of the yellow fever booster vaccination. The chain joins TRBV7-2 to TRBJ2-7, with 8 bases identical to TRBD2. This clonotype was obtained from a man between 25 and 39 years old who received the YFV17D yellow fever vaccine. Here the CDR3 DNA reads TGTGCCAGCAGCTTAGAGGGCACTAGCGGAGCCTACGAGCAGTACTTC. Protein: CASSLEGTSGAYEQYF.